This T cell receptor (beta chain) was identified in a study of cytomegalovirus exposure and HLA in healthy donors. Regarding the study as a whole: Being productive about 87% or about 30% of the time was typical of most TCR beta V segments in an earlier analysis. CMV antigen specificity was confirmed in vitro for three CMV-associated chains. Researchers catalogued about 160 TCR beta chains as cytomegalovirus-associated.

V lost 2 bases and J lost 2, with 10 bases in between. Germline V CDR1 and CDR2: SGHRS, YFSETQ. The CDR3 is 14 residues long. In the PCR, 60 Vbeta and 13 Jbeta primers were used. The repertoire was sequenced with immunoSEQ multiplex PCR; TCRdb's copy has only in-frame clones and lacks some. The table shows about 140,000 clones, with approximately 9% occurring only once. This clone has more than one count but fewer than ten. Its antigen remains unknown. The TCR was taken from a male donor in good health and CMV-seronegative. Sequencing input: PBMCs. This sequence joins TRBV5-1 and TRBJ2-5, with D tentatively TRBD1 (8 bases). The CDR3 is CASSLQGGQETQYF. CDR3 in DNA: TGCGCCAGCAGCTTACAGGGGGGGCAAGAGACCCAGTACTTC.